This T cell receptor (beta chain) was sequenced for a study of blood T cell repertoires in COVID-19. Study as a whole: The study drew acute and convalescent COVID-19 samples from the United States, Italy and Spain. Sources were T cells, B-cell-depleted T cells, or PBMCs; the material itself was cDNA or gDNA.

Assay: immunoSEQ multiplex PCR; the TCRdb copy retains only in-frame clones and omits some. Among about 290,000 clones listed, under 90% were seen once. Unmatched junction bases numbered 7, after V lost 3 bases and J lost 5 bases. The CDR3 sequence is 16 residues long. The germline gives CDR1 MNHEY, CDR2 SMNVEV (reference sequence). The Seattle patients joined while their infection was active and were tracked longitudinally afterward. This chain links TRBV27 with TRBJ1-5; 10 nucleotides agree with TRBD1. This clonotype originated in a woman aged 25 to 39 with COVID-19, enrolled during active disease. Material for sequencing was peripheral blood. CDR3 DNA sequence: TGTGCCAGCAGTTTCGTCGGACAGGGGGAGTATCAGCCCCAGCATTTT. Its protein is CASSFVGQGEYQPQHF.